A single T cell receptor (beta chain) is shown here with its context. The sample belongs to a study of shared T cell receptors in the human thymus. The method was immunoSEQ multiplex PCR; TCRdb's version includes in-frame clones alone and lacks a portion of them. The data show approximately 760,000 clones, approximately 85% seen once. The CDR3 is made up of 15 amino acids. The V segment lost 4 bases and the J segment 10 bases; nucleotides outside the gene matches: 7. Germline V lookup: CDR1 SGHKS, CDR2 YYEKEE (reference sequence). This same sample was also taken into another study, of human thymus T cells. As that study records: Corrective heart surgery yielded the resections from which the thymus tissue came.

This sequence originates from a girl under three years old with a congenital heart defect. The V and J genes are TRBV5-5 and TRBJ1-6; 11 bases map to TRBD1. Sequenced: thymocytes. The CDR3: CASSPLGTGGSPLHF. For the CDR3, the DNA is TGTGCCAGCAGCCCCCTTGGGACAGGGGGATCACCCCTCCACTTT.